The clone carrying this TCR beta chain was picked up many times. The antigen is unknown. For the sorted libraries, over 900,000 CD4+ or CD8+ T cells were used. With 10-nucleotide random UMIs, 5'RACE was used to make the cDNA. Over 180 million TCR-beta sequences, together covering 15-18 subjects, were produced by every individual sequencing run that was carried out. TCRdb called the 5' RACE reads again in MiXCR, with one record for every CDR3 protein. The sample shows about 41,000 distinct CDR3 sequences, about 14% of them seen only once. Germline values: CDR1 KGHSH, CDR2 LQKENI. The J segment lost 5 bases and the V segment lost 3 bases, leaving 8 bases of the junction unmatched. The CDR3 runs to 16 residues. This entry comes from a study of neurological immune-mediated disorders. Overall study results and limits: Multiple sclerosis was found to have the least TCR clonal expansion, below healthy controls, and HTLV-1-associated myelopathy the most.

This sequence joins TRBV18 and TRBJ1-1, with 11 bases matching TRBD1. Sequenced sample: CD4+ T cells from blood. This TCR was sampled from a woman aged 60-75 years with HTLV-1-associated myelopathy (HAM/TSP). CDR3 sequence: CASSPPGTGGRTEAFF. The CDR3 region has the DNA TGTGCCAGCTCACCTCCCGGGACAGGGGGACGTACTGAAGCTTTCTTT.